These 19 T cell receptor beta chains came from one sample sequenced in a study of shared clonotypes between healthy human individuals. Clones were read by immunoSEQ multiplex PCR, and TCRdb kept only the in-frame ones, dropping some. The sample has about 1 million clones, 65% to 80% seen once. The sequenced sample consisted of memory CD4+ T cells sorted from blood. Subset defined: CD45RA-negative fraction. The receptors were sampled from a man younger than 30 in good health.

The V call is TRBV5-1, the J call TRBJ1-1; possible D gene TRBD1, 5 bases. The CDR3 covers 13 residues. Deletions cut 4 bases from V and 7 bases from J, with 14 bases between. Per the germline V gene, CDR1 is SGHRS and CDR2 is YFSETQ. The CDR3 coding sequence is TGCGCCAGCAGCCCCCAGGGTAGGAGTGAAGCTTTCTTT. Translating gives CASSPQGRSEAFF.

Here the CDR3 reads CASAGSGYTF. The CDR3 bases are TGTGCCTCGGCAGGTAGTGGCTACACCTTC. The V gene is TRBV30, the J gene TRBJ1-2; D gene uncertain. The CDR3 is made up of 10 amino acids. The V end was cut by 7 bases, the J end by 7 bases, with 10 bases between. CDR1 and CDR2 (germline): GTSNPN, SVGIG (reference sequence).

The chain couples TRBV6-5 to TRBJ2-2; 8 bases fit TRBD1. This CDR3 has 14 amino acids. V lost 8 bases to trimming and J lost 5 bases; unmatched junction nucleotides: 7. Germline assignment: CDR1 MNHEY and CDR2 SVGAGI. The CDR3 reads CASGYRGRTGELFF. The DNA for the CDR3 is TGTGCCAGCGGGTACAGGGGGAGGACCGGGGAGCTGTTTTTT.

This rearrangement joins TRBV6-6 to TRBJ2-3; TRBD2 agrees at 11 bases. CDR3 size: 13 residues. The germline CDR1 and CDR2 sequences are MNHNY and SVGAGI (reference sequence). DNA of the CDR3: TGTGCTACCGGACTAGCGGGTTGGGATACGCAGTATTTT. As protein: CATGLAGWDTQYF.

V is TRBV6-6 and J is TRBJ1-5, with TRBD1 identical over 7 bases. Germline-derived CDR1 and CDR2 are MNHNY and SVGAGI (reference sequence). The length of the CDR3 is 13 residues. The J segment lost 3 bases and the V segment lost 5 bases, leaving 1 base of the junction unmatched. In DNA form, the CDR3 reads TGTGCCAGCAGTACAGGGGTCAATCAGCCCCAGCATTTT. Its protein product is CASSTGVNQPQHF.

Worth noting for this clone: Other DNA sequences in this specimen translate into the identical CDR3. The rearrangement joins TRBV30 to TRBJ1-5; 8 bases agree with TRBD1. The length of the CDR3 is 15 residues. After removal of 5 bases from V and 0 bases from J, the junction contained 6 bases not matched to a gene. Germline V gene sequence: CDR1 GTSNPN, CDR2 SVGIG (reference sequence). CDR3 sequence (DNA): TGTGCCTGGGGCGGACAGGGCTTTAGCAATCAGCCCCAGCATTTT. Residues: CAWGGQGFSNQPQHF.

In regard to this clone: The same CDR3 also results from other DNA sequences found in this sample. The chain couples TRBV6-5 to TRBJ2-2, with 7 bases fitting TRBD1. Germline V gives CDR1 MNHEY, CDR2 SVGAGI. Trimming cost V 6 bases and J 0 bases; bases outside gene matches: 4. The CDR3 runs to 15 residues. The CDR3 DNA is TGTGCCAGCAGCCCCGGGACAGCGAACACCGGGGAGCTGTTTTTT. Protein product: CASSPGTANTGELFF.

The sample holds a few counts of this clone. This chain uses TRBV7-2 with TRBJ2-1, with 8 bases aligning to TRBD2. Looked up from germline, CDR1 is SGHTA and CDR2 is FQGNSA. V lost 0 bases and J lost 6; bases outside the gene matches: 4. The CDR3 runs 15 residues. The CDR3: CASSLAAGGSNEQFF. The CDR3, as DNA: TGTGCCAGCAGCTTAGCGGCGGGAGGCTCCAATGAGCAGTTCTTC.

CDR3 DNA sequence: TGTGCCAGCAGTGAAGTGAGGGCCTCTGGAAACACCATATATTTT. Translating it yields CASSEVRASGNTIYF. The chain recombines TRBV2 with TRBJ1-3; no clear D gene. This CDR3 has 15 amino acids. V was pared by 1 base and J by 0 bases, with 7 bases between. The V gene's germline CDR1 is SNHLY and CDR2 FYNNEI.

The chain employs TRBV7-9 and TRBJ2-5; D is perhaps TRBD1 (5 bases). The CDR3 runs to 15 residues. Deletions cut 1 base from V and 3 bases from J, with 12 bases between. In germline, CDR1 is SEHNR, CDR2 FQNEAQ (reference sequence). This CDR3 is CASSLVKGREETQYF. In nucleotides, the CDR3 is TGTGCCAGCAGCTTAGTCAAAGGCAGGGAAGAGACCCAGTACTTC.

This clone has a single count. The chain links TRBV19 to TRBJ2-3; no definite D call. V was trimmed by 5 bases and J by 3 bases, leaving 6 bases between them. The CDR3 covers 12 residues. The germline CDR1 and CDR2 sequences are LNHDA and SQIVND (reference sequence). The chain's CDR3 is CASSQITDTQYF. CDR3 nucleotides: TGTGCCAGTAGTCAGATAACAGATACGCAGTATTTT. Looking up the rest from reference TRBV19 and TRBJ2-3 gives the full variable domain: DGGITQSPKYLFRKEGQNVTLSCEQNLNHDAMYWYRQDPGQGLRLIYYSQIVNDFQKGDIAEGYSVSREKKESFPLTVTSAQKNPTAFYLCASSQITDTQYFGPGTRLTVL.

The chain employs TRBV28 and TRBJ2-1; D is perhaps TRBD1 (6 bases). This CDR3 region has 14 residues. The germline CDR1 and CDR2 sequences are MDHEN and SYDVKM. Trimming pared 7 bases from V and 5 bases from J, leaving 15 bases between. The CDR3 DNA reads as TGTGCCAGCACCGTGGGGACATTGAACAATGAGCAGTTCTTC. Protein sequence: CASTVGTLNNEQFF.

This clone was observed a few times. DNA of the CDR3: TGTGCCAGCAGTGCCGGGACCCCCACTGAAGCTTTCTTT. Translation gives CASSAGTPTEAFF. V gene TRBV6-5 combines with J gene TRBJ1-1, with D possibly TRBD1 on 5 matching bases. V dropped 5 bases and J dropped 4 bases, with 11 bases sitting between them. Germline assignment: CDR1 MNHEY and CDR2 SVGAGI. The CDR3 consists of 13 residues.

V and J are TRBV7-6 and TRBJ2-2; 9 positions match TRBD1. The CDR3 is made up of 15 amino acids. From germline, CDR1 is SGHVS and CDR2 FNYEAQ. V shed 5 bases, J shed 3 bases, and the junction held 4 bases outside the gene matches. The CDR3 bases are TGTGCCAGCAGCGAACAGGGGGCTTACACCGGGGAGCTGTTTTTT. This translates into CASSEQGAYTGELFF. The complete variable domain, with remaining parts taken from reference TRBV7-6 and TRBJ2-2, reads GAGVSQSPRYKVTKRGQDVALRCDPISGHVSLYWYRQALGQGPEFLTYFNYEAQQDKSGLPNDRFSAERPEGSISTLTIQRTEQRDSAMYRCASSEQGAYTGELFFGEGSRLTVL.

In this sample, this clone turned up once. The CDR3 nucleotides read TGTGCCAGCAGCTCCCCCTCACCGGGAGGGGCCAACGTCCTGACTTTC. Translation: CASSSPSPGGANVLTF. V usage is TRBV5-4 and J usage is TRBJ2-6; D is perhaps TRBD2 (5 bases). With 3 bases removed from V and 4 bases from J, the gap between germline ends came to 14 bases. The CDR3 sequence is 16 residues long. Germline assignment: CDR1 SGHNT and CDR2 YYREEE (reference sequence). Drawing the rest from reference TRBV5-4 and TRBJ2-6, the complete variable domain is ETGVTQSPTHLIKTRGQQVTLRCSSQSGHNTVSWYQQALGQGPQFIFQYYREEENGRGNFPPRFSGLQFPNYSSELNVNALELDDSALYLCASSSPSPGGANVLTFGAGSRLTVL.

As concerns this clone: A far larger clone differs by one base, so this is likely a read error. The rearrangement uses TRBV6-6 and TRBJ1-1; D call uncertain. V was pared by 6 bases and J by 0 bases, with 2 bases between. Germline values: CDR1 MNHNY, CDR2 SVGAGI (reference sequence). This CDR3 has 11 residues. CDR3 in DNA: TGTGCCAGCAGGGTGAACACTGAAGCTTTCTTT. Protein product: CASRVNTEAFF.

In regard to this clone: A clone one base away is much larger, so this may be a read error. Other DNA sequences in the sample encode the same CDR3. The V and J genes are TRBV7-2 and TRBJ2-7; the D is unclear. The CDR3 contains 11 residues. Germline lookup yields CDR1 SGHTA and CDR2 FQGNSA. Trimming stripped 3 bases from V and 3 bases from J, with 3 bases between. CDR3 coding DNA: TGTGCCAGCAGCTTGTTCTACGAGCAGTACTTC. Protein: CASSLFYEQYF.

This clone has a count of ten or more. In the same sample, other DNA sequences code for this CDR3. This chain connects TRBV5-1 to TRBJ2-5, with TRBD1 as a possible D gene (6 bases). Trimming left V 2 bases short and J 5 bases short, with 7 bases between. The CDR3 spans 12 residues. Per germline, CDR1 SGHRS and CDR2 YFSETQ. CDR3 sequence reads: CASSFQGETQYF. The CDR3 coding sequence is TGCGCCAGCAGCTTCCAGGGGGAGACCCAGTACTTC.

The chain employs TRBV11-2 and TRBJ2-7, with D perhaps matching TRBD2 (6 bases). Germline V lookup: CDR1 SGHAT, CDR2 FQNNGV. The CDR3 runs 14 residues. Trimming stripped 3 bases from V and 6 bases from J, with 15 bases between. The CDR3 bases are TGTGCCAGCAGCTTCCTGTGGGGGGAAGGCGAGCAGTACTTC. Amino acid sequence: CASSFLWGEGEQYF.